The T cell receptor (beta chain) under discussion was sequenced for a study of OX40 agonist ivuxolimab in advanced cancers. At the level of the study: Each dose-escalation patient presented with hepatocellular carcinoma, melanoma, renal cell or head and neck cancer. Partial responses were observed in three patients, of whom one had hepatocellular carcinoma and two had cutaneous melanoma.

This CDR3 is built from 14 residues. The V gene lost 5 bases and the J gene lost 2 bases, with 12 bases spanning the gap. Germline V gene data show CDR1 as SGHVS and CDR2 as FQNEAQ. Regarding this clone: Its antigen is as yet unknown.

Whole-study findings and limits: On average, a greater number of expanded clones characterised CD8+ T cells relative to CD4+.

Method: immunoSEQ multiplex PCR; TCRdb's copy keeps in-frame clones and lacks some. This sample yields 15,000 to 25,000 clones, of which roughly 89% are seen a single time; around 50% belongs to the top ten. This sample comprised CD4+ or CD8+ T cells sorted from blood, obtained in a trial of the OX40 agonist ivuxolimab. The receptor's source is an adult with an advanced solid tumor such as melanoma, head and neck, liver or kidney cancer. This sequence joins TRBV7-8 and TRBJ1-1, with D maybe TRBD1 (5 bases). CDR3 sequence reads: CASSPGTLNTEAFF. The CDR3 DNA reads TGTGCCAGCAGCCCAGGGACTCTTAACACTGAAGCTTTCTTT.